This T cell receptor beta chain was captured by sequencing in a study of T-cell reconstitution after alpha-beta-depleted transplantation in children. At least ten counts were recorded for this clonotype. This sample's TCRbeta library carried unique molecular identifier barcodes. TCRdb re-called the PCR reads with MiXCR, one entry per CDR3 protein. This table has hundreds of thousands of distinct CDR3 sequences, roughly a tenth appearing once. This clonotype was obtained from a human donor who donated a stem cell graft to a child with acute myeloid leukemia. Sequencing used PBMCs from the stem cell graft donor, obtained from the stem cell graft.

DNA of the CDR3: TGTGCCAGCAGTGGGTGGGACACCGAATGGAACACTGAAGCTTTCTTT. Translated, it gives CASSGWDTEWNTEAFF. The V and J genes are TRBV25-1 and TRBJ1-1; TRBD1 might be the D (6 bases). The CDR3 covers 16 residues. V lost 4 bases and J lost 1, with 16 bases in between. Germline CDR1 is MGHDK and CDR2 is SYGVNS.